The 13 T cell receptor beta chains listed next were all sequenced from one sample in a study of T-cell reconstitution after alpha-beta-depleted transplantation in children. TCRbeta library construction was performed incorporating unique molecular identifiers. TCRdb reprocessed the PCR reads via MiXCR and lists one record per CDR3 protein. Of some 600,000 distinct CDR3 sequences listed, approximately 15% were seen once; the top ten hold about 1.1%. The sequencing used PBMCs from the stem cell graft donor, collected from the stem cell graft. These TCRs come from a human donor who donated a stem cell graft to a child with acute myeloid leukemia.

V usage is TRBV7-2 and J usage is TRBJ1-4, with no clear D. Trimming took 5 bases from V and 4 from J, leaving 11 bases between them. This CDR3 comprises 14 residues. Germline CDR1 reads SGHTA; CDR2 reads FQGNSA. This chain's CDR3 is CASSLSHFNEKLFF. The CDR3 DNA reads TGTGCCAGCAGCCTCAGCCACTTTAATGAAAAACTGTTTTTT.

This clonotype was seen at least ten times. The J gene is TRBJ1-5, the V gene TRBV20-1, with 8 bases identical to TRBD1. The CDR3 covers 16 residues. The trim removed 5 bases at V and 2 bases at J, leaving 11 bases unmatched. CDR1 and CDR2 (germline): DFQATT, SNEGSKA (reference sequence). Here the CDR3 reads CSASQGAGVGNQPQHF. In DNA, the CDR3 is TGCAGTGCTTCCCAGGGGGCAGGAGTGGGCAATCAGCCCCAGCATTTT.

This clonotype has a count of ten or more. This rearrangement joins TRBV9 to TRBJ1-1; no reliable D call. CDR3 size: 13 residues. Germline V CDR1 and CDR2: SGDLS, YYNGEE. The V end lost 7 bases, the J end lost 1 base, and 11 bases lay between the germline ends. The DNA of the CDR3 is TGTGCCAGCGCTTTCGGGTGGAACACTGAAGCTTTCTTT. This translates into CASAFGWNTEAFF.

V and J are TRBV7-8 and TRBJ2-7; TRBD1 matches at 8 bases. The germline CDR1 and CDR2 sequences are SGHVS and FQNEAQ. Trimming at V came to 1 base and at J to 2 bases, leaving 4 bases not matched to a gene. The CDR3 runs 15 residues. The CDR3 here is CASSLGQGATYEQYV. CDR3 bases: TGTGCCAGCAGCTTAGGTCAGGGGGCCACCTACGAGCAGTACGTC.

This clonotype showed up many times. The chain has TRBV29-1 and TRBJ1-1; maybe TRBD1 (5 bases). The CDR3 loop spans 12 amino acids. Deletions cut 6 bases from V and 5 bases from J, with 13 bases between. The germline V gene has CDR1 SQVTM and CDR2 ANQGSEA. The CDR3 loop reads CSVRDGGTEAFF. The DNA of the CDR3 is TGCAGCGTCCGGGACGGAGGAACTGAAGCTTTCTTT.

CDR3 in amino acids: CASSWVSGGPRDEQYF. CDR3 in DNA: TGTGCCAGCTCCTGGGTTAGCGGGGGTCCTCGGGACGAGCAGTACTTC. The V gene is TRBV27, the J gene TRBJ2-7; TRBD2 agrees at 9 bases. Germline V gene data show CDR1 as MNHEY and CDR2 as SMNVEV (reference sequence). This CDR3 has 16 amino acids. Unmatched junction bases numbered 16, after V lost 8 bases and J lost 5 bases.

V gene TRBV20-1 combines with J gene TRBJ1-1; the D is unclear. V was shortened by 0 bases and J by 1 base, with 18 bases between the two germline ends. This CDR3 has 17 amino acids. Germline loops: CDR1 DFQATT, CDR2 SNEGSKA (reference sequence). The DNA of the CDR3 is TGCAGTGCTAGAGATAACCACCTACGGGCGAGGAACACTGAAGCTTTCTTT. The encoded protein is CSARDNHLRARNTEAFF.

The chain links TRBV4-2 to TRBJ2-7; TRBD1 matches 9 bases. There are 17 residues in the CDR3. The V gene's germline CDR1 is LGHNA and CDR2 YNFKEQ. Trimming cost V 4 bases and J 6 bases; bases outside gene matches: 16. This chain's CDR3 is CASSRFGGGQGFGEQYV. As DNA, the CDR3 is TGTGCCAGCAGCCGCTTTGGCGGGGGACAGGGTTTTGGCGAGCAGTACGTC.

The table lists this clonotype with a few counts. The chain has TRBV12-3 or TRBV12-4 and TRBJ2-2; D is unresolved. V lost 10 bases and J 9 bases, leaving 15 bases between the germline ends. The CDR3 runs 12 residues. CDR3 sequence reads: CATARARRELFF. CDR3 nucleotides: TGTGCCACCGCCCGGGCGAGGAGGGAGCTGTTTTTT.

This clonotype was seen at least ten times. The chain links TRBV7-7 to TRBJ2-7, with TRBD2 matching 8 bases. J lost 9 bases, V lost 5 bases, and 21 bases had no gene match. This CDR3 comprises 17 residues. From germline, CDR1 is SSHAT and CDR2 FNYEAQ (reference sequence). DNA of the CDR3: TGTGCCAGCAGCCCGAAGGATGACGGGGGGGCCAATTTTGGGCAGTACGTC. It specifies CASSPKDDGGANFGQYV.

Many counts were recorded for this clonotype. The chain joins TRBV7-6 to TRBJ2-1; TRBD1 might be the D (6 bases). Germline V CDR1 and CDR2: SGHVS, FNYEAQ. Trimming removed 3 bases at V and 7 bases at J, with 13 bases between. This CDR3 region has 14 residues. This CDR3 is CASSFSGTTNEQFF. The CDR3 nucleotides are TGTGCCAGCAGCTTTTCCGGGACAACTAATGAGCAGTTCTTC.

The gene calls are TRBV5-1 and TRBJ1-4; D is perhaps TRBD1 (5 bases). The CDR3 has 16 residues. CDR1 is SGHRS, CDR2 YFSETQ, per germline. V was cut by 4 bases and J by 7 bases, with 20 bases left in between. CDR3 nucleotides: TGCGCCAGCAGCGCGCTGAATCAAGGGGTTGGTGAAAAACTGTTTTTT. It translates to CASSALNQGVGEKLFF.

This clonotype was recorded at least ten times. The chain is built from TRBV5-1 and TRBJ1-1; D gene ambiguous. The CDR3 extends over 14 amino acids. Germline CDR1 and CDR2: SGHRS and YFSETQ. The V end lost 1 base, the J end lost 1 base, and 8 bases lay between the germline ends. CDR3 sequence reads: CASSLYGSNTEAFF. CDR3 bases: TGCGCCAGCAGCTTGTATGGGTCGAACACTGAAGCTTTCTTT.